The clone carrying this TCR beta chain showed up many times. The data originate from a study of regulatory T cells in long-lasting Graves disease. Arm-PCR with iRepertoire HTBI primers amplified the CDR3 regions for these TCR beta libraries. TCRdb used MiXCR to reprocess the multiplex PCR reads, holding one entry per CDR3 protein. Of about 440,000 distinct CDR3 sequences listed, roughly 15% are singletons. The time point denotes: newly diagnosed GD, antithyroid drugs for less than 3 months. Researchers made the TCR library from RNA that was extracted from PBMCs. Trimming removed 6 bases from V and 5 bases from J, with 17 bases in between. Germline loops: CDR1 DFQATT, CDR2 SNEGSKA (reference sequence). The CDR3 has 13 amino acids. This same sample was also taken into another study, of T cells in Graves' hyperthyroidism and ophthalmopathy. That source notes: The study used the HTBI primer set for a first-round RT-PCR of the TCR CDR3.

This material consisted of peripheral blood mononuclear cells (PBMCs), taken at new diagnosis, from a patient treated with antithyroid drugs. This receptor was obtained from a woman between 25 and 40 years old with Graves disease. The rearrangement uses TRBV20-1 and TRBJ2-7, with a possible D match to TRBD1 (8 bases). This CDR3 reads CSAPRTGRDEQYF. CDR3 bases: TGCAGTGCCCCTCGGACAGGGAGGGACGAGCAGTACTTC.